The entry below gives a single T cell receptor (beta chain) sequence along with its context. This sample was taken from a study of blood T cell repertoires in COVID-19. Study-level background: PBMCs, B-cell-depleted T cells, or T cells provided the cDNA or gDNA that made up the material.

Trimming at V came to 4 bases and at J to 4 bases, leaving 6 bases not matched to a gene. This CDR3 spans 14 amino acids. Germline CDR1 is SGHRS and CDR2 is YFSETQ. Some clones are missing from TCRdb's copy, which holds only in-frame ones; the method was immunoSEQ multiplex PCR. This table holds 150,000 to 200,000 clones, roughly 80% found once. This sequence originates from a woman of 80 years or more with acute or convalescent COVID-19. Material: peripheral blood. The chain has TRBV5-1 and TRBJ1-2, with TRBD1 matching 8 bases. CDR3 region: CASSLDRDAYGYTF. CDR3 nucleotide sequence: TGCGCCAGCAGCCTGGACAGGGACGCCTATGGCTACACCTTC.